Described below is a single T cell receptor beta chain sequence and its context. Its specificity is unknown. The junction differs from germline at one of its ends, possibly a read error. The sequence runs out 3 residues before the end of the CDR3; the remainder is reconstructed from the germline J gene. There are 11 residues in the CDR3. Germline V gene data show CDR1 as MGHRA and CDR2 as YSYEKL. The sample is drawn from a study of T cell clonality in common variable immunodeficiency. Study findings and constraints: In common variable immunodeficiency, TCR beta chains reportedly carried fewer deletions and N-nucleotide insertions.

TCRdb keeps only in-frame clones here, not all; method: immunoSEQ multiplex PCR. This sample contains 15,000 to 16,000 clones. The rearrangement joins TRBV4-1 to TRBJ2-5; D may correspond to TRBD1 or TRBD2 (7 bases each). The sequence was collected from a human donor with common variable immunodeficiency. Sequences were obtained from peripheral blood mononuclear cells. This chain's CDR3 is CTRGGQETQYF. The covered CDR3 bases are TGCACCAGGGGGGGTCAAGAGACC.